This entry lists 32 T cell receptor beta chains sequenced from one sample in a study of blood T cell repertoires in COVID-19. Method: immunoSEQ multiplex PCR; TCRdb's copy keeps in-frame clones and lacks some. Here the sample spans roughly 150,000 clones, 80% to 90% being singletons. Sample: peripheral blood. These receptors were collected from a woman in her thirties or forties with acute or convalescent COVID-19.

The CDR3 DNA is TGTGCCATCAGTCCCGAGGGAATCCAGCCCCAGCATTTT. The encoded protein is CAISPEGIQPQHF. The chain employs TRBV10-3 and TRBJ1-5; D gene unclear. The CDR3 covers 13 residues. V dropped 5 bases and J dropped 7 bases, with 12 bases sitting between them. Germline V gene lookup returns CDR1 ENHRY and CDR2 SYGVKD.

As regards this clone: Its ends do not fully match the called genes, so a read error is possible. The chain joins TRBV20-1 to TRBJ1-2; no definite D call. Germline V gene data show CDR1 as DFQATT and CDR2 as SNEGSKA (reference sequence). The CDR3 runs to 9 residues. The CDR3, as DNA: TGCAGTGGTAACTATGGCTACGCCTTC. Its protein product is CSGNYGYAF.

In DNA form, the CDR3 reads TGCGCCAGCGGCGGGGGGCGTCTAGCCAAAAACATTCAGTACTTC. Residues: CASGGGRLAKNIQYF. The genes are TRBV10-2 and TRBJ2-4, with 8 bases that match TRBD2. CDR3 length equals 15 residues. V dropped 8 bases and J dropped 0; count of bases not matched to a gene: 6. Looked up from germline, CDR1 is WSHSY and CDR2 is SAAADI.

The CDR3 sequence is CATRRQGAGDTQYF. CDR3 in DNA: TGTGCCACCAGGAGACAGGGGGCGGGAGATACGCAGTATTTT. V and J are TRBV24-1 and TRBJ2-3; 10 bases are shared with TRBD1. V was pared by 7 bases and J by 5 bases, with 5 bases of the junction left unmatched. CDR1 is KGHDR, CDR2 SFDVKD, per germline. The CDR3 is 14 residues long.

The rearrangement uses TRBV18 and TRBJ2-7; 10 bases map to TRBD1. The CDR3 covers 15 residues. The V segment lost 3 bases and the J segment 2 bases; nucleotides outside the gene matches: 4. Germline V gene data show CDR1 as KGHSH and CDR2 as LQKENI. This chain's CDR3 is CASSPVGQGTYEQYF. In nucleotides, the CDR3 is TGTGCCAGCTCACCGGTGGGACAGGGGACCTACGAGCAGTACTTC.

The chain combines TRBV5-1 with TRBJ2-2, with 10 bases identical to TRBD1. Germline V gene sequence: CDR1 SGHRS, CDR2 YFSETQ. This CDR3 has 19 amino acids. J gave up 3 bases and V 4 bases, and 15 bases lay outside the gene matches. In DNA, the CDR3 is TGCGCCAGCAGCACCACCGCCCGGGACAGGGGTGGGTACACCGGGGAGCTGTTTTTT. Translated: CASSTTARDRGGYTGELFF.

The V call is TRBV25-1, the J call TRBJ1-2; D not resolved. The CDR3 runs to 15 residues. Between the trimmed V and J ends, which lost 1 base and 7 bases, there was a span of 16 bases. The germline V gene has CDR1 MGHDK and CDR2 SYGVNS. The CDR3: CASSEFGGRRVGYTF. CDR3 in DNA: TGTGCCAGCAGTGAATTCGGCGGGAGGAGAGTTGGCTACACCTTC.

The V call is TRBV7-6, the J call TRBJ1-6; perhaps TRBD1 as D (6 bases). Trimming removed 1 base at V and 7 bases at J, with 14 bases between. Germline CDR1 is SGHVS and CDR2 is FNYEAQ. The CDR3 loop spans 16 amino acids. The CDR3 reads CASSLESSGANSPLHF. Here the CDR3 DNA reads TGTGCCAGCAGCTTAGAATCGTCAGGGGCAAATTCACCCCTCCACTTT.

This clone was seen a single time. This chain joins TRBV7-9 and TRBJ2-7, with TRBD1 as a possible D gene (6 bases). V lost 3 bases and J 2 bases, leaving 8 bases between the germline ends. The CDR3 totals 13 residues. Germline CDR1 SEHNR, CDR2 FQNEAQ (reference sequence). The CDR3 DNA reads as TGTGCCAGCAGCTTTGCAGGGGCCTACGAGCAGTACTTC. Its translation is CASSFAGAYEQYF.

The V call is TRBV10-2, the J call TRBJ1-2; D is possibly TRBD1 (6 bases). Trimming stripped 4 bases from V and 4 bases from J, with 10 bases between. The CDR3 is 13 residues long. The germline V gene has CDR1 WSHSY and CDR2 SAAADI. The DNA for the CDR3 is TGCGCCAGCAGTGCAGACAGGATCTATGGCTACACCTTC. Its protein is CASSADRIYGYTF.

The chain has TRBV28 and TRBJ2-5; 8 nucleotides agree with TRBD1. The V gene's germline CDR1 is MDHEN and CDR2 SYDVKM. V was pared by 6 bases and J by 5 bases, with 8 bases of the junction left unmatched. The CDR3 consists of 14 residues. The CDR3 region has the DNA TGTGCCAGCAGCCCTGCAGGGGGCCGGGAGACCCAGTACTTC. This codes for CASSPAGGRETQYF.

This chain joins TRBV11-2 and TRBJ2-7, with D tentatively TRBD1 (7 bases). The V end was cut by 5 bases, the J end by 2 bases, with 16 bases between. The CDR3 contains 15 residues. Germline CDR1 SGHAT, CDR2 FQNNGV. The CDR3 protein is CASSLRRGQTYEQYF. The CDR3 region has the DNA TGTGCCAGCAGCCTGCGGCGGGGACAGACCTACGAGCAGTACTTC.

A note on this clone: Compared with germline, one end of the junction differs, possibly owing to a read error. This chain links TRBV7-2 with TRBJ1-2; D is ambiguous. This CDR3 has 14 residues. The germline CDR1 and CDR2 sequences are SGHTA and FQGNSA. The CDR3 nucleotides are TGTGCCAGCAGCTTTGACGGGAGCCTGTATGACTACACCTTC. Its protein is CASSFDGSLYDYTF.

The chain uses TRBV18 and TRBJ2-6, with D unresolved. V lost 5 bases and J 0 bases, leaving 11 bases between the germline ends. Germline loops: CDR1 KGHSH, CDR2 LQKENI. CDR3 size: 16 residues. CDR3 coding DNA: TGTGCCAGCTCAGCCCAAGACTCCTCTGGGGCCAACGTCCTGACTTTC. It translates to CASSAQDSSGANVLTF.

This chain joins TRBV11-2 and TRBJ2-5, with D tentatively TRBD1 (5 bases). CDR1 and CDR2 from the germline V gene are SGHAT and FQNNGV. The CDR3 is 14 residues long. The germline V and J ends were trimmed by 1 base and 5 bases, with 11 bases remaining between them. The CDR3 sequence: CASSLVQGTETQYF. DNA of the CDR3: TGTGCCAGCAGCTTAGTGCAGGGTACGGAGACCCAGTACTTC.

V gene TRBV9 combines with J gene TRBJ2-3; tentative D call: TRBD1 (6 bases). The V end lost 4 bases, the J end lost 0 bases, and 12 bases lay between the germline ends. CDR1 and CDR2 (germline): SGDLS, YYNGEE. There are 15 residues in the CDR3. DNA of the CDR3: TGTGCCAGCAGCCCCCTCGGACAGAGCACAGATACGCAGTATTTT. Its protein is CASSPLGQSTDTQYF. Drawing the rest from reference TRBV9 and TRBJ2-3, the complete variable domain is DSGVTQTPKHLITATGQRVTLRCSPRSGDLSVYWYQQSLDQGLQFLIQYYNGEERAKGNILERFSAQQFPDLHSELNLSSLELGDSALYFCASSPLGQSTDTQYFGPGTRLTVL.

J is TRBJ2-2 and V is TRBV6-5, with D maybe TRBD1 (5 bases). There are 13 residues in the CDR3. Germline V gene sequence: CDR1 MNHEY, CDR2 SVGAGI. Trimming took 2 bases from V and 6 from J, leaving 7 bases between them. The CDR3 sequence is CASSYIGAGELFF. DNA for the CDR3: TGTGCCAGCAGTTACATAGGGGCCGGGGAGCTGTTTTTT.

The chain combines TRBV30 with TRBJ1-5, with D possibly being TRBD1 (5 bases). Germline assignment: CDR1 GTSNPN and CDR2 SVGIG (reference sequence). This CDR3 comprises 13 residues. V was clipped by 2 bases and J by 4 bases, with 9 bases between them. The DNA for the CDR3 is TGTGCCTGGAGTTTCCAGGGTAATCAGCCCCAGCATTTT. Its translation is CAWSFQGNQPQHF. Supplemented by reference TRBV30 and TRBJ1-5, the full variable domain reads SQTIHQWPATLVQPVGSPLSLECTVEGTSNPNLYWYRQAAGRGLQLLFYSVGIGQISSEVPQNLSASRPQDRQFILSSKKLLLSDSGFYLCAWSFQGNQPQHFGDGTRLSIL.

V usage is TRBV24-1 and J usage is TRBJ2-1; 11 bases are shared with TRBD1. The CDR3 is 17 residues long. Germline lookup yields CDR1 KGHDR and CDR2 SFDVKD. The junction had 5 bases not matched to a gene; V was cut back by 3 bases and J by 2 bases. The chain's CDR3 is CATSDKGGQGAYNEQFF. As DNA, the CDR3 is TGTGCCACCAGTGATAAAGGGGGACAGGGGGCCTACAATGAGCAGTTCTTC.

The V and J genes are TRBV6-5 and TRBJ1-5; weak D call: TRBD1 (5 bases). The CDR3 loop spans 14 amino acids. Germline V lookup: CDR1 MNHEY, CDR2 SVGAGI. Trimming took off 6 bases at V and 6 bases at J, with 15 bases between the two ends. The CDR3, as DNA: TGTGCCAGCAGGCGGACACACATAATTCAGCCCCAGCATTTT. Amino acids: CASRRTHIIQPQHF.

The gene calls are TRBV28 and TRBJ1-5; perhaps TRBD1 as D (5 bases). Germline CDR1 is MDHEN and CDR2 is SYDVKM. The CDR3 runs to 15 residues. With 3 bases removed from V and 6 bases from J, the gap between germline ends came to 15 bases. The CDR3 protein is CASSFSGEVSQPQHF. The CDR3 DNA reads as TGTGCCAGCAGTTTTTCGGGGGAAGTAAGTCAGCCCCAGCATTTT.

This clone showed up just once. This sample includes further DNA sequences coding for the same CDR3. This chain joins TRBV3-1 (or the pseudogene TRBV3-2) and TRBJ2-7, with TRBD2 identical over 11 bases. The CDR3 length is 15 residues. The germline CDR1 and CDR2 sequences are LGHDT and YNNKEL (reference sequence). Germline trimming cut 6 bases from V and 2 bases from J; bases unmatched to any gene: 6. DNA of the CDR3: TGTGCCAGCAGTCTCCTAGCGGGGGGCCCCTACGAGCAGTACTTC. As protein: CASSLLAGGPYEQYF.

This chain joins TRBV24-1 and TRBJ2-1; D gene unclear. The CDR3 sequence is 14 residues long. The germline gives CDR1 KGHDR, CDR2 SFDVKD. V was shortened by 6 bases and J by 7 bases, with 15 bases between the two germline ends. The CDR3 coding sequence is TGTGCCACCAGTCACCGAGCATTGAGAAATGAGCAGTTCTTC. It specifies CATSHRALRNEQFF.

V is TRBV5-1 and J is TRBJ1-1; 11 bases are shared with TRBD1. V shed 3 bases and J 4 bases; nucleotides not matched to a gene: 2. CDR1 is SGHRS and CDR2 is YFSETQ in the germline V gene. This CDR3 has 14 amino acids. CDR3 sequence (DNA): TGCGCCAGCAGCTGGGGACAGGGGGTCACTGAAGCTTTCTTT. Protein: CASSWGQGVTEAFF.

The chain is built from TRBV24-1 and TRBJ2-1; 13 nucleotides agree with TRBD2. J lost 7 bases, V lost 11 bases, and 25 bases had no gene match. Germline V gene lookup returns CDR1 KGHDR and CDR2 SFDVKD. The CDR3 covers 20 residues. CDR3 coding DNA: TGTGCCAACACGCCTCCACCGGGACTAGCGGGGTTAGGGTCTGAAAATGAGCAGTTCTTC. It specifies CANTPPPGLAGLGSENEQFF.

This chain joins TRBV11-3 and TRBJ2-5, with D tentatively TRBD2 (5 bases). Deletions cut 0 bases from V and 2 bases from J, with 25 bases between. The germline CDR1 and CDR2 sequences are SGHNT and YENEEA. This CDR3 has 20 residues. For the CDR3, the DNA is TGTGCCAGCAGCTTAGATCTCTCATTACTCGGGCGAGGGATACAAGAGACCCAGTACTTC. Encoded protein: CASSLDLSLLGRGIQETQYF.

The chain joins TRBV20-1 to TRBJ1-2; the D is unclear. In germline, CDR1 is DFQATT, CDR2 SNEGSKA (reference sequence). The CDR3 length is 15 residues. Trimming left V 3 bases short and J 4 bases short, with 18 bases between. This CDR3 reads CSASGTAQHSYGYTF. Written as DNA, the CDR3 is TGCAGTGCTAGTGGCACAGCCCAGCACAGCTATGGCTACACCTTC.

The chain recombines TRBV29-1 with TRBJ2-4; TRBD1 aligns across 9 bases. The CDR3 has 12 residues. Germline assignment: CDR1 SQVTM and CDR2 ANQGSEA. V lost 4 bases, J lost 7 bases, and 2 bases stayed unmatched. The CDR3 loop is CSVGDRDNIQYF. DNA for the CDR3: TGCAGCGTTGGGGACAGGGATAACATTCAGTACTTC.

The gene calls are TRBV3-1 (or the pseudogene TRBV3-2) and TRBJ1-5, with D possibly matching TRBD1 (5 bases). Between the trimmed V and J ends, which lost 6 bases and 3 bases, there was a span of 9 bases. Germline CDR1 LGHDT, CDR2 YNNKEL (reference sequence). The CDR3 is 13 residues long. The CDR3 DNA is TGTGCCAGCAGTCGGACAAACAATCAGCCCCAGCATTTT. Its protein is CASSRTNNQPQHF.

The chain carries TRBV6-2 or TRBV6-3 and TRBJ1-5; D call uncertain. Trimming pared 0 bases from V and 3 bases from J, leaving 3 bases between. The CDR3 runs to 13 residues. Germline V gene lookup returns CDR1 MNHEY and CDR2 SVGEGT. CDR3 bases: TGTGCCAGCAGTTACTCGTACAATCAGCCCCAGCATTTT. It translates to CASSYSYNQPQHF.

This chain links TRBV11-2 with TRBJ1-1; possibly TRBD1 for D (5 bases). Germline CDR1 reads SGHAT; CDR2 reads FQNNGV. The CDR3 has 14 residues. The ends were cut back, 5 bases at V and 1 base at J, with 11 bases in the middle. The chain's CDR3 is CASSAAGENTEAFF. The DNA of the CDR3 is TGTGCCAGCAGCGCCGCGGGGGAGAACACTGAAGCTTTCTTT.

The chain carries TRBV6-1 and TRBJ2-7; tentatively, D is TRBD2 (5 bases). Germline V gene sequence: CDR1 MNHNS, CDR2 SASEGT. Trimming took off 8 bases at V and 3 bases at J, with 14 bases between the two ends. The CDR3 sequence is 13 residues long. In nucleotides, the CDR3 is TGTGCCAGCGCCGTAGCGTCGAACTACGAGCAGTACTTC. Protein sequence: CASAVASNYEQYF.